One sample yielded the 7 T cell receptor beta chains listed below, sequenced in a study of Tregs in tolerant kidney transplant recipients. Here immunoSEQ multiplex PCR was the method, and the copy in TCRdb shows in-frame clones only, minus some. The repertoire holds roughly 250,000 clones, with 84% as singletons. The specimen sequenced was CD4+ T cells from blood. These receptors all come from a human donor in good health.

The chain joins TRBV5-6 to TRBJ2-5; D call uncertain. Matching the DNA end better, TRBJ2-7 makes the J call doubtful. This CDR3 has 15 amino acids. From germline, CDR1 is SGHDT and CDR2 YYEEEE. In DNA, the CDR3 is TGTGCCAGCAGCTTGGATCGAGGTGCCCCGACCGAGCAGTACTTC. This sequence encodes CASSLDRGAPTEQYF.

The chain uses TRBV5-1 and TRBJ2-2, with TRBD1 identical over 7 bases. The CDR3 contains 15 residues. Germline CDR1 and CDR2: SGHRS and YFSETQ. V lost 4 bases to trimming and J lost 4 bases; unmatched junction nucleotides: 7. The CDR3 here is CASSERTGSTGELFF. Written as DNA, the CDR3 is TGCGCCAGCAGCGAACGGACAGGATCCACCGGGGAGCTGTTTTTT.

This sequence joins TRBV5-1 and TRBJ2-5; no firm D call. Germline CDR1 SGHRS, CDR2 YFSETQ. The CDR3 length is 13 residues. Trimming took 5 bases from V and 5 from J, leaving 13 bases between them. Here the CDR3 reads CASRLGLLETQYF. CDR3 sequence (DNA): TGCGCCAGCAGGCTTGGGTTGCTCGAGACCCAGTACTTC.

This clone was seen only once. The CDR3 sequence is CASSGRGYNEQFF. DNA for the CDR3: TGTGCCAGCAGCGGGAGAGGCTACAATGAGCAGTTCTTC. V and J are TRBV11-3 and TRBJ2-1, with TRBD2 as a possible D gene (5 bases). Germline CDR1 reads SGHNT; CDR2 reads YENEEA. The CDR3 has 13 amino acids. V was trimmed by 5 bases and J by 3 bases, leaving 8 bases between them.

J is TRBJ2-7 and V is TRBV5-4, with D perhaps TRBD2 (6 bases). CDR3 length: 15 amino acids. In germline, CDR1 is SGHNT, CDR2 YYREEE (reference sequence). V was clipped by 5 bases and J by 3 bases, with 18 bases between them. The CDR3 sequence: CASRAWKPEGYEQYF. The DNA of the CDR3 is TGTGCCAGCAGGGCCTGGAAACCGGAGGGCTACGAGCAGTACTTC.

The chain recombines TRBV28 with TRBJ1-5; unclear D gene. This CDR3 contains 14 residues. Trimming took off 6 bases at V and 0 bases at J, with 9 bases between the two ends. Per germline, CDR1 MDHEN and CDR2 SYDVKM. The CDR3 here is CASRKPYSNQPQHF. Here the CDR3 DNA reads TGTGCCAGCAGGAAACCTTATAGCAATCAGCCCCAGCATTTT.

The CDR3 DNA follows: TGTGCCTGGATAATTCGCGGGACTGAAGCTTTCTTT. Amino acid sequence: CAWIIRGTEAFF. The chain employs TRBV30 and TRBJ1-1; no definite D call. V dropped 4 bases and J dropped 5 bases, with 11 bases sitting between them. The CDR3 length is 12 residues. The germline V gene has CDR1 GTSNPN and CDR2 SVGIG (reference sequence).